The 4 T cell receptor beta chains below all came from one sample that was sequenced in a study of blood T cell repertoires in COVID-19. Method: immunoSEQ multiplex PCR; TCRdb's copy keeps in-frame clones and lacks some. The table lists approximately 280,000 clones, roughly 80% of them singletons. The material sequenced was PBMCs or T cells enriched from blood (not recorded which). The receptor source for this set is a man in his forties who had been exposed to COVID-19.

The chain links TRBV3-1 (or the pseudogene TRBV3-2) to TRBJ2-3; 9 bases are shared with TRBD2. Germline CDR1 and CDR2: LGHDT and YNNKEL (reference sequence). Trimming at V came to 4 bases and at J to 5 bases, leaving 7 bases not matched to a gene. CDR3 size: 15 residues. The DNA for the CDR3 is TGTGCCAGCAGCCTCTTCCCGACTAGCGGAGATACGCAGTATTTT. Translation gives CASSLFPTSGDTQYF.

The chain joins TRBV7-9 to TRBJ1-1, with 7 bases lining up with TRBD1. The CDR3 covers 15 residues. In germline, CDR1 is SEHNR, CDR2 FQNEAQ (reference sequence). V lost 5 bases, J lost 4 bases, and 10 bases stayed unmatched. The chain's CDR3 is CASSLTGYAGTEAFF. The DNA of the CDR3 is TGTGCCAGCAGCCTGACAGGGTACGCGGGCACTGAAGCTTTCTTT.

Many counts were recorded for this clone. The chain combines TRBV5-8 with TRBJ1-2; D is perhaps TRBD1 (5 bases). The CDR3 contains 13 residues. V shed 3 bases and J shed 2 bases, with 8 bases lying between them. Germline V gives CDR1 SGHTS, CDR2 YDEGEE. The CDR3 nucleotides read TGTGCCAGCAGCTCGACAGCGAACTATGGCTACACCTTC. Its protein product is CASSSTANYGYTF.

The CDR3 sequence is CATQGQGPYNEQFF. CDR3 bases: TGTGCCACCCAAGGACAGGGCCCCTACAATGAGCAGTTCTTC. The J gene is TRBJ2-1, the V gene TRBV24-1, with 8 bases aligning to TRBD1. Looked up from germline, CDR1 is KGHDR and CDR2 is SFDVKD. J lost 2 bases, V lost 9 bases, and 5 bases had no gene match. The CDR3 loop spans 14 amino acids.